These T cell receptor beta chains were read from a single sample in a study of blood T cell repertoires in COVID-19. TCRdb keeps only in-frame clones here, not all; method: immunoSEQ multiplex PCR. Seen here are 200,000 to 300,000 clones, 85% to 90% observed once, and the top ten hold around 0.85%. The sample was PBMCs or T cells enriched from blood (not recorded which). The receptors come from a man aged 50 or older who had been exposed to COVID-19. Both conserved end residues are part of each CDR3. The D gene is left open where the match is weak. For some rows the clone size is stated as once, few or many, or as a class when expanded; others skip it.

cdr3_length	d_call	clone_size	v_call	j_call	cdr3_aa	cdr3_nt
14	.	.	TRBV30	TRBJ1-1	CAWSVSFTGSEAFF	TGTGCCTGGAGTGTATCCTTCACAGGGTCCGAAGCTTTCTTT
16	TRBD1	.	TRBV28	TRBJ1-2	CASSPGTGRGGYGYTF	TGTGCCAGCTCCCCGGGGACAGGGAGAGGGGGCTATGGCTACACCTTC
14	.	.	TRBV28	TRBJ1-5	CASSPTGLYRPQHF	TGTGCCAGCAGTCCGACAGGATTGTACCGGCCCCAGCATTTT
13	.	.	TRBV18	TRBJ1-2	CASSPPLSHGYTF	TGTGCCAGCTCACCACCCCTCTCTCATGGCTACACCTTC
13	.	.	TRBV18	TRBJ1-1	CASSPGFEGEAFF	TGTGCCAGCTCACCAGGGTTTGAGGGTGAAGCTTTCTTT
18	.	few	TRBV11-2	TRBJ1-6	CASSSLYRAASYNSPLHF	TGTGCCAGCAGCAGCCTTTACAGGGCCGCCTCCTATAATTCACCCCTCCACTTT
17	.	.	TRBV28	TRBJ2-2	CASEKREFRLNTGELFF	TGTGCCAGTGAAAAACGGGAGTTTCGACTGAACACCGGGGAGCTGTTTTTT
15	.	.	TRBV9	TRBJ2-2	CASSVVASPPGELFF	TGTGCCAGCAGCGTAGTGGCTAGTCCCCCCGGGGAGCTGTTTTTT
15	TRBD1	.	TRBV7-3	TRBJ1-2	CASSTQGPQGDGYTF	TGTGCCAGCAGCACACAGGGACCACAGGGGGACGGCTACACCTTC
14	TRBD1	few	TRBV30	TRBJ1-3	CAWSTGGSGNTIYF	TGTGCCTGGAGTACAGGGGGCTCTGGAAACACCATATATTTT
11	.	.	TRBV7-3	TRBJ2-1	CASSRGGEQFF	TGTGCCAGCTCAAGGGGCGGTGAGCAGTTCTTC
16	TRBD1	.	TRBV2	TRBJ1-1	CASRIWTGVFWTEAFF	TGTGCCAGCAGGATCTGGACAGGGGTTTTCTGGACTGAAGCTTTCTTT
15	.	.	TRBV3-1/TRBV3-2	TRBJ2-2	CASSPTTGIAGELFF	TGTGCCAGCAGCCCCACAACAGGGATCGCCGGGGAGCTGTTTTTT
17	TRBD1	.	TRBV5-1	TRBJ1-3	CASSLGQGASLGNTIYF	TGCGCCAGCAGCTTAGGACAGGGGGCGAGCCTTGGAAACACCATATATTTT
13	.	.	TRBV19	TRBJ2-1	CASRGRGYNEQFF	TGTGCCAGTAGGGGCCGGGGATACAATGAGCAGTTCTTC
17	.	.	TRBV5-1	TRBJ2-1	CASSPGPLGSSYNEQFF	TGCGCCAGCAGCCCCGGTCCTCTGGGGAGCTCCTACAATGAGCAGTTCTTC
16	.	.	TRBV10-2	TRBJ1-1	CASSDEGHGGNTEAFF	TGCGCCAGCAGTGATGAAGGACACGGTGGGAACACTGAAGCTTTCTTT
13	.	.	TRBV5-1	TRBJ1-1	CASSLGANTEAFF	TGCGCCAGCAGCTTGGGGGCGAACACTGAAGCTTTCTTT
15	TRBD1	once	TRBV19	TRBJ1-3	CASSSTGGIGNTIYF	TGTGCCAGTAGTAGTACAGGGGGAATTGGAAACACCATATATTTT
11	.	.	TRBV7-8	TRBJ2-1	CASSPQDEQFF	TGTGCCAGCAGCCCGCAGGATGAGCAGTTCTTC
15	.	.	TRBV19	TRBJ1-2	CASSVTQGSNYGYTF	TGTGCCAGTAGTGTGACACAGGGATCTAACTATGGCTACACCTTC
20	TRBD1	.	TRBV19	TRBJ1-4	CASSARRRQGNTPTNEKLFF	TGTGCCAGTAGTGCGAGGCGTCGACAGGGCAATACTCCAACTAATGAAAAACTGTTTTTT
15	TRBD1	.	TRBV11-2	TRBJ1-1	CASSTITGGVSEAFF	TGTGCCAGCAGCACAATCACAGGGGGCGTCTCTGAAGCTTTCTTT
13	.	.	TRBV7-2	TRBJ1-1	CASSLVAGTEAFF	TGTGCCAGCAGCTTAGTAGCTGGGACTGAAGCTTTCTTT
12	.	.	TRBV30	TRBJ2-3	CAWSDRGDTQYF	TGTGCCTGGAGTGACCGGGGAGATACGCAGTATTTT